The rows below give T cell receptor beta chains drawn from one sample of a study of response to subunit inactivated influenza vaccine. Via MiXCR, TCRdb re-called the RT-PCR reads, giving one row per CDR3 protein. The sample consists of about 780,000 distinct CDR3 sequences, around a sixth of them appearing once. Sequencing used PBMCs from blood, obtained less than 6 days after vaccination. Receptors originate from a man in his fifties or sixties who received an inactivated influenza vaccine. Both conserved end residues are part of each CDR3. The D gene is left open where the match is weak. The size of a clone is reported for some rows only, either as once, few or many, or as a class for expanded clones.

v_call,d_call,clone_size,j_call,cdr3_nt,cdr3_aa
TRBV12-3/TRBV12-4,TRBD2,NA,TRBJ2-2,TGTGCCAGCACTCAATCGGGGACTAGCGGTACCGGGGAGCTGTTTTTT,CASTQSGTSGTGELFF
TRBV12-3/TRBV12-4,NA,few,TRBJ1-1,TGTGCCAGCAGTTGGGTCTTATCAGAGCGTGAAGCTTTCTTT,CASSWVLSEREAFF
TRBV24-1,NA,few,TRBJ2-3,TGTGCCACCAGTGACCCAAAATATCCTCCGCCGGATACGCAGTATTTT,CATSDPKYPPPDTQYF
TRBV6-1,NA,few,TRBJ2-1,TGTGCCAGCAGGATAGGGGTAAGGAATGAGCAGTTCTTC,CASRIGVRNEQFF
TRBV7-9,NA,few,TRBJ2-2,TGTGCCGGAGGGGCAGGGAACACCGGGGAGCTGTTTTTT,CAGGAGNTGELFF
TRBV28,NA,many,TRBJ2-3,TGTGCCAGCAGTTTACTGCCAGGATATCCAGATACGCAGTATTTT,CASSLLPGYPDTQYF
TRBV7-8,TRBD1,NA,TRBJ2-6,TGTGCCAGCAGCTCCCGCAGGGGGAACGGGGCCAACGTCCTGACTTTC,CASSSRRGNGANVLTF
TRBV24-1,NA,NA,TRBJ2-1,TGTGCCACCTCCAGAACGGGCCCCAGCTCCTACAATGAGCAGTTCTTC,CATSRTGPSSYNEQFF
TRBV6-2/TRBV6-3,TRBD1,many,TRBJ2-5,TGTGCCAGCAGTTACTTCCGGACAGGGGGAAAGACCCAGTACTTC,CASSYFRTGGKTQYF
TRBV4-2,NA,NA,TRBJ2-5,TGTGCCAGCAGTCTCCCCGGGGCAGGGAAAGAGACCCAGTACTTC,CASSLPGAGKETQYF
TRBV5-1,NA,few,TRBJ1-2,TGCGCCAGCAGCTTGGTCCAAGACTATGGCTACACCTTC,CASSLVQDYGYTF
TRBV7-2,NA,few,TRBJ2-5,TGTGCCAGCAGCTTAGTTGAGGGAGGAAAGACCCAGTACTTC,CASSLVEGGKTQYF
TRBV12-3/TRBV12-4,TRBD1,NA,TRBJ1-5,TGTGCCAGCAGAGGGACAGGGTTTAATCAGCCCCAGCATTTT,CASRGTGFNQPQHF
TRBV28,TRBD1,NA,TRBJ2-7,TGTGCCAGCAGCCCCGGGACAGTCTGGAAGCAGTACTTC,CASSPGTVWKQYF
TRBV20-1,NA,NA,TRBJ2-5,TGCAGTGCTGAGACCCAGTACTTC,CSAETQYF
TRBV4-3,NA,few,TRBJ1-1,TGCGCCAGCAGCCAAGGGCAGGGGCTAATGAACACTGAAGCTTTCTTT,CASSQGQGLMNTEAFF
TRBV20-1,NA,few,TRBJ2-7,TGCAGTGCTCCCGGACAAGGACACTACGTGCAGTACTTC,CSAPGQGHYVQYF
TRBV4-2,NA,NA,TRBJ1-1,TGTGCCAGCAGCCAAACAGTCATGAACACTGAAGCTTTCTTT,CASSQTVMNTEAFF
TRBV11-2,TRBD2,few,TRBJ2-1,TGTGCCAGCAGCTTAGGACTAGCGGGGGGGCCCTACTACAATGAGCAGTTCTTC,CASSLGLAGGPYYNEQFF
TRBV6-2/TRBV6-3,NA,few,TRBJ2-7,TGTGCCAGCAAAGATCTCACCCCCTACGAGCAGTACTTC,CASKDLTPYEQYF
TRBV29-1,NA,many,TRBJ2-7,TGCAGCGGGGGAGTAGGGGGCGAGCAGTACTTC,CSGGVGGEQYF
TRBV12-3/TRBV12-4,TRBD2,few,TRBJ2-1,TGTGCCAGCAGTTTAGGTAGCGGGAGGGCCTGGAATGAGCAGTTCTTC,CASSLGSGRAWNEQFF
TRBV4-3,TRBD2,few,TRBJ2-7,TGCGCCAGCAGCCAAACGGCTAGCGGGACTTACGAGCAGTACTTC,CASSQTASGTYEQYF
TRBV30,NA,few,TRBJ2-1,TGTGCCTGGAGTGTAAGGGGTGAGCAGTTCTTC,CAWSVRGEQFF
TRBV6-2/TRBV6-3,TRBD2,few,TRBJ2-7,TGTGCCAGCAGTTACCCCACAAGCGGGGAGAAGTACGAGCAGTACTTC,CASSYPTSGEKYEQYF
TRBV5-6,NA,NA,TRBJ2-7,TGTGCCAGCAGCTCCCTGTGGGGAATTGTAACCCACGAGCAGTACTTC,CASSSLWGIVTHEQYF
TRBV5-1,NA,few,TRBJ1-3,TGCGCCAGCAGCTCAGGGTCAGGTGGAAACACCATATATTTT,CASSSGSGGNTIYF
TRBV7-9,TRBD2,NA,TRBJ2-1,TGTGCCAGCAGCTCAATAGCGGGAAAGAAAGATGAGCAGTTCTTC,CASSSIAGKKDEQFF
TRBV10-3,TRBD2,NA,TRBJ2-2,TGTGCCATCAGTTTTAGCGGGGGGGAGAACACCGGGGAGCTGTTTTTT,CAISFSGGENTGELFF
TRBV24-1,TRBD1,NA,TRBJ2-3,TGTGCCACCAGTGAACCGACAGGGAACACAAGGGATACGCAGTATTTT,CATSEPTGNTRDTQYF
TRBV5-1,NA,NA,TRBJ2-1,TGCGCCAGCTACAGGGATGTAACCTACAATGAGCAGTTCTTC,CASYRDVTYNEQFF
TRBV20-1,TRBD1,many,TRBJ2-5,TGCAGTGCTAGAGTATCAGGGGGCGGAGAGACCCAGTACTTC,CSARVSGGGETQYF
TRBV28,NA,NA,TRBJ2-6,TGTGCCAGCAGCGGCTGGAGCTCTGGGGCCAACGTCCTGACTTTC,CASSGWSSGANVLTF
TRBV7-9,NA,once,TRBJ1-2,TGTGCCAGCGGACGATCTCGACAGACACTCTATGGCTACACCTTC,CASGRSRQTLYGYTF
TRBV12-3/TRBV12-4,TRBD2,many,TRBJ2-1,TGTGCCAGCACCCTGACTAGCGGGTACTCCTACAATGAGCAGTTCTTC,CASTLTSGYSYNEQFF
TRBV9,NA,NA,TRBJ2-3,TGTGCCAGCAGTTTCGGCGGGTCCCGGGCGACAGATACGCAGTATTTT,CASSFGGSRATDTQYF
TRBV5-1,NA,few,TRBJ2-7,TGCGCCAGCAGCTTGGGTGCAGGGCGACGATACGAGCAGTACTTC,CASSLGAGRRYEQYF
TRBV6-5,TRBD2,NA,TRBJ2-7,TGTGCCAGCAGTTACTTGGGGGGGGGCTACGAGCAGTACTTC,CASSYLGGGYEQYF
TRBV18,NA,few,TRBJ2-1,TGTGCCAGCTCACCCCAGTGGAAGCCCCCTGTAAATGAGCAGTTCTTC,CASSPQWKPPVNEQFF
TRBV20-1,NA,few,TRBJ2-7,TGCAGTGCTAGAGTAGGAGACGAGCAGTACTTC,CSARVGDEQYF
TRBV7-2,TRBD2,NA,TRBJ2-7,TGTGCCAGCAGCTTGCACGCGGGAGGGACCTACGAGCAGTACTTC,CASSLHAGGTYEQYF
TRBV28,NA,NA,TRBJ1-1,TGTGCCAGCAGTTTATCGACTCCGAACACTGAAGCTTTCTTT,CASSLSTPNTEAFF
TRBV9,NA,NA,TRBJ2-1,TGTGCCAGCAGCGATCGAGGCGACGGCAGCTCCTACAATGAGCAGTTCTTC,CASSDRGDGSSYNEQFF
TRBV4-3,NA,few,TRBJ1-3,TGCGCCAGCAGCCAAGATATAAGGAGCCCCTCTGGAAACACCATATATTTT,CASSQDIRSPSGNTIYF
TRBV24-1,TRBD2,few,TRBJ2-1,TGTGCCACCAGTGACACACTAGCGGGAGAGAGGAATGAGCAGTTCTTC,CATSDTLAGERNEQFF
TRBV20-1,TRBD2,NA,TRBJ2-7,TGCAGTGCTAGAGGGTCCGGGACTAGCGGGAGTTTGGACGAGCAGTACTTC,CSARGSGTSGSLDEQYF
TRBV7-2,NA,NA,TRBJ1-3,TGTGCCAGCAGCTTAGCCCGAGGGAGGGGAAACACCATATATTTT,CASSLARGRGNTIYF
TRBV4-2,NA,few,TRBJ1-5,TGTGCCAGCAGCCCGGGCCAGCATTTT,CASSPGQHF
TRBV10-3,TRBD1,NA,TRBJ2-5,TGTGCCATCAGTAACTCCGACAGGGGGCGTGAGACCCAGTACTTC,CAISNSDRGRETQYF
TRBV3-1,NA,few,TRBJ2-2,TGTGCCAGCAGCCCGGGTTGGGAGCTGTTTTTT,CASSPGWELFF
TRBV9,TRBD1,few,TRBJ2-5,TGTGCCAGCAGCGTAGCCCCCGGACAGGGAGCCCAAGAGACCCAGTACTTC,CASSVAPGQGAQETQYF
TRBV20-1,TRBD2,NA,TRBJ2-3,TGCAGTGCTAGTAGACTAGCGGGGGGGCAAGATACGCAGTATTTT,CSASRLAGGQDTQYF
TRBV7-9,NA,NA,TRBJ2-7,TGTGCCAGCAGCTTAGTCAGCGGGTTCACCTACGAGCAGTACTTC,CASSLVSGFTYEQYF
TRBV6-1,TRBD2,NA,TRBJ2-5,TGTGCCAGCGTCCAAGCGGGGGGGCGGGAGACCCAGTACTTC,CASVQAGGRETQYF
TRBV4-3,TRBD2,NA,TRBJ2-1,TGCGCCAGCAGCCCTAGCGGGGGGGCACTCTATGAGCAGTTCTTC,CASSPSGGALYEQFF
TRBV5-8,NA,NA,TRBJ2-6,TGTGCCAGCAGCCTCCCCGGGAGCTCTGGGGCCAACGTCCTGACTTTC,CASSLPGSSGANVLTF
TRBV24-1,NA,few,TRBJ2-7,TGTGCCACGCAGGGGTATGGCTCCTACGAGCAGTACTTC,CATQGYGSYEQYF